This T cell receptor beta chain was captured in a study of blood T cell repertoires in COVID-19. Germline V CDR1 and CDR2: SGHRS, YFSETQ. The CDR3 length is 13 residues. Trimming shortened V by 5 bases and J by 5 bases, and 11 bases separated the two germline ends. The assay was immunoSEQ multiplex PCR, and TCRdb's table has in-frame clones only and misses some. The data show fewer than 700,000 clones, with around nine tenths seen just once and roughly 7.4% held by the top ten. The chain has TRBV5-1 and TRBJ2-1, with a possible D match to TRBD2 (7 bases). This sequence originates from a woman aged 45-65 years with COVID-19, enrolled during active disease. The sequenced sample was peripheral blood. This CDR3 is CASSAGADNEQFF. The CDR3, as DNA: TGCGCCAGCAGTGCGGGGGCTGACAATGAGCAGTTCTTC.